This TCR beta chain was captured by sequencing in a study of blood T cell repertoires in COVID-19. As handled by the study authors: Estimation of nucleated cell counts relied on the amplification of reference gene primers. Assay: immunoSEQ multiplex PCR; the TCRdb copy retains only in-frame clones and omits some. That table gives V, J and clone size, and the DNA gave D and trimming. The table lists fewer than 120,000 clones, more than 65% of them singletons. Between the trimmed V and J ends, which lost 3 bases and 0 bases, there was a span of 10 bases. This CDR3 has 15 amino acids. Germline assignment: CDR1 MDHEN and CDR2 SYDVKM.

Sequencing input: peripheral blood. The rearrangement links TRBV28 to TRBJ2-3; D is uncertain. The source is a woman of 80 years or more with acute or convalescent COVID-19. DNA of the CDR3: TGTGCCAGCAGTTTCGTGGCAGTTAGCACAGATACGCAGTATTTT. This encodes CASSFVAVSTDTQYF. The complete variable domain, with remaining parts taken from reference TRBV28 and TRBJ2-3, reads DVKVTQSSRYLVKRTGEKVFLECVQDMDHENMFWYRQDPGLGLRLIYFSYDVKMKEKGDIPEGYSVSREKKERFSLILESASTNQTSMYLCASSFVAVSTDTQYFGPGTRLTVL.